This T cell receptor beta chain stems from a study of response to subunit inactivated influenza vaccine. Using its own MiXCR run on the RT-PCR reads, TCRdb lists one record per CDR3 protein. Of a few hundred thousand distinct CDR3 sequences in the sample, roughly 7.9% are singletons; the top ten hold around 12%. Whole-study results and caveats: Authors proposed each seasonal influenza vaccination draws in few new T cells.

CDR1 and CDR2 from the germline V gene are SGHTA and FQGNSA. The V and J ends lost 2 bases and 6 bases, in that order; junction bases with no gene match: 13. This CDR3 is built from 16 residues. A note on this clonotype: The antigen is unknown.

The gene calls are TRBV7-2 and TRBJ2-7, with 7 bases that match TRBD2. Sequenced material: PBMCs from blood, taken roughly 24 months after vaccination. The TCR comes from a man aged 50-75 years who received an inactivated influenza vaccine. The CDR3: CASSLLSGRGSGEQYF. Written as DNA, the CDR3 is TGTGCCAGCAGCTTATTAAGTGGGAGGGGATCCGGCGAGCAGTACTTC.